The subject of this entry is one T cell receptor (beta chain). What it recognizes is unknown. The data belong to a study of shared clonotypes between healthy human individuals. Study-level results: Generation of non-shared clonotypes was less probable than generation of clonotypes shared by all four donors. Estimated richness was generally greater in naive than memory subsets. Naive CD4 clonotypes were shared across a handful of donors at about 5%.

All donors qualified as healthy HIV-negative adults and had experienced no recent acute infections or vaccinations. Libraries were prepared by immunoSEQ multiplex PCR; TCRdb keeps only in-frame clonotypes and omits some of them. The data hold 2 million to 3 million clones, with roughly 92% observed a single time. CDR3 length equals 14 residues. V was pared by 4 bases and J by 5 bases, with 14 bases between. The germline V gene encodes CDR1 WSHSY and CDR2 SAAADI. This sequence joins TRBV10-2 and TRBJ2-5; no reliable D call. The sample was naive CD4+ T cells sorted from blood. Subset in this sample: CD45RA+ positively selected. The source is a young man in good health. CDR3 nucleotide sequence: TGCGCCAGCAGTGGCTTAGCAACTGGGGAGACCCAGTACTTC. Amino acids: CASSGLATGETQYF.